This TCR beta chain was observed in a study of T cells after yellow fever vaccination. Germline values: CDR1 LGHDT, CDR2 YNNKEL (reference sequence). The CDR3 is made up of 14 amino acids. The V and J ends lost 3 bases and 10 bases, in that order; junction bases with no gene match: 8. This clonotype was counted a few times. TCRdb processed the 5' RACE reads anew with MiXCR; each CDR3 protein has one entry. This table holds hundreds of thousands of distinct CDR3 sequences, roughly 7.5% found once. Sequenced material: PBMCs, taken about 49 days after the first yellow fever vaccination. J is TRBJ2-1 and V is TRBV3-1; the match to TRBD1 covers 8 bases. This clonotype was obtained from a man between 18 and 35 years old who received the YFV17D yellow fever vaccine. The CDR3 bases are TGTGCCAGCAGCCAGCGCGACAGGGGAGAGGAGCAGTTCTTC. As protein: CASSQRDRGEEQFF.